This TCR beta chain appears in the sequencing data of a study of control samples from healthy donors and cancer patients (dated by TCRdb to about 2020). V is pared back by 3 bases and J by 5 bases, with 8 bases lying between the germline termini. The germline V gene sets CDR1 to MRHNA and CDR2 to SNTAGT. Inclusive of the bounding cysteine and phenylalanine, the CDR3 is 13 residues long. The sequence is cut down to CDR3 DNA, 39 bases in frame from base 1. Receptors were amplified or captured by the immunoSEQ multiplex PCR assay. This is the immuneACCESS table as TCRdb keeps it, with only in-frame sequences that have V and J called. A part of the clones is gone; compared with another copy, unresolved V genes explain less than half, and the rest is unexplained. This sample gives tens of thousands of clones in total; 95% of them show up just once. The ten most abundant clones make up approximately 2.3% of the sample.

This clone was picked up one time. The antigen it binds to is not known. Base qualities are not at hand, and no much larger clone is one base apart. The source is a young man in good health. Recombination joined TRBV6-4 with TRBJ2-1; tentative D gene TRBD1, with 5 bases matching. Sequencing was carried out using blood. For the CDR3, the sequence is CASSESGNNEQFF. The nucleotide sequence is TGTGCCAGCAGTGAATCAGGGAACAATGAGCAGTTCTTC.